Described below is a single TCR beta chain sequence and its context. This CDR3 comprises 14 residues. V was cut by 0 bases and J by 4 bases, with 9 bases left in between. CDR1 and CDR2 (germline): LGHDT, YNNKEL (reference sequence). Generated by immunoSEQ multiplex PCR, the TCRdb table keeps only in-frame clones and is missing some. Found here are about 350,000 clones, about 90% of them singletons; the top ten hold approximately 3%. This sample is drawn from a study of blood T cell repertoires in COVID-19. The study assigned cohorts using participant-reported clinical history. Two negative PCRs, clearance, or symptom resolution were required of recovered Cohort 3 donors.

The source is a woman between 25 and 40 years old who had recovered from COVID-19. The V gene is TRBV3-1 (or the pseudogene TRBV3-2), the J gene TRBJ2-5, with a weak D call TRBD1 (7 bases). Sequencing was done on a sample of PBMCs or T cells enriched from blood (not recorded which). The CDR3 region is CASSQDRGAETQYF. In DNA form, the CDR3 reads TGTGCCAGCAGCCAAGACAGGGGGGCAGAGACCCAGTACTTC.